The present entry profiles one TCR beta chain with its context. The antigen remains unidentified. Amplification used 60 Vbeta primers and 13 Jbeta primers. Assay: immunoSEQ multiplex PCR; the TCRdb copy retains only in-frame clones and omits some. The sample consists of more than 140,000 clones, roughly 81% of them appearing once. This sample is drawn from a study of cytomegalovirus exposure and HLA in healthy donors. Study-level findings and limits: An analysis was carried out at a later point. It showed that HLA-associated TCR beta chains were more clonally expanded than equally common non-associated chains. Productive rates of about 87% or about 30% were seen for most TCR beta V segments in an earlier analysis. Sequencing likely produced, as an artifact, a cluster of highly shared sequence variants.

CDR3 length: 13 residues. CDR1 and CDR2 (germline): MNHNS, SASEGT. The J segment lost 5 bases and the V segment lost 10 bases, leaving 7 bases of the junction unmatched. The source is a female donor in good health and CMV-seronegative. The sequenced material came from PBMCs. This chain connects TRBV6-1 to TRBJ1-4, with 7 bases fitting TRBD1. The CDR3 nucleotides are TGTGCCACCTCCGGGACAGAAAATGAAAAACTGTTTTTT. Translated: CATSGTENEKLFF.